This T cell receptor beta chain was captured by sequencing in a study of T-cell memory formation after mild COVID-19. Study-level information: TCR clusters were mostly donor specific. Findings and limits, study-wide: Among contracting clones, CD4+ were mainly CM/EM and CD8+ enriched in EMRA.

This clonotype was counted ten times or more. Its antigen remains unknown. Barcoded TCR alpha and TCR beta cDNA libraries with UMIs came from 5'RACE using constant-segment primers. TCRdb ran MiXCR on the 5' RACE reads and lists one entry per CDR3 protein. The sample consists of hundreds of thousands of distinct CDR3 sequences, over 15% of them appearing once. Trimming pared 3 bases from V and 4 bases from J, leaving 7 bases between. Per germline, CDR1 LNHDA and CDR2 SQIVND (reference sequence). The CDR3 runs to 14 residues. Sequenced material: PBMCs or a T cell subset sorted from them (not recorded which). The sequence was collected from a man between 18 and 29 years old who had mild COVID-19 (a few samples of this study predate the infection). Cell type and time point are not known. The rearrangement links TRBV19 to TRBJ1-6; D is uncertain. The CDR3 is CASSMRPYNSPLHF. The CDR3 region has the DNA TGTGCCAGTAGTATGCGACCATATAATTCACCCCTCCACTTT.